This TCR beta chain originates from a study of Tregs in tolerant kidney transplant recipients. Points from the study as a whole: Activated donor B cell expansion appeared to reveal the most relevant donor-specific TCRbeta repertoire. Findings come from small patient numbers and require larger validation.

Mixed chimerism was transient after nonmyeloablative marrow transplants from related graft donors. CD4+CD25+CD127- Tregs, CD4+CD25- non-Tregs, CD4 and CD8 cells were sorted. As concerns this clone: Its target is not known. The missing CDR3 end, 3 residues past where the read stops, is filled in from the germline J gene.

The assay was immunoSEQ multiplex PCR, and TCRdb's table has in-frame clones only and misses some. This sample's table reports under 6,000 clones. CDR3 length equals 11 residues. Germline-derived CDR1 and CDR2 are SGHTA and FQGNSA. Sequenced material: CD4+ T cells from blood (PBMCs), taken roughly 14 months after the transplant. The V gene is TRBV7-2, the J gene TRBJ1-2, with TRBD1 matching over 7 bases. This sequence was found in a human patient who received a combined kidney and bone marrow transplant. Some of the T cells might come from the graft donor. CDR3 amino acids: CASSRQGGYTF. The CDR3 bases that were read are TGTGCCAGCAGCCGACAGGGAGGC.